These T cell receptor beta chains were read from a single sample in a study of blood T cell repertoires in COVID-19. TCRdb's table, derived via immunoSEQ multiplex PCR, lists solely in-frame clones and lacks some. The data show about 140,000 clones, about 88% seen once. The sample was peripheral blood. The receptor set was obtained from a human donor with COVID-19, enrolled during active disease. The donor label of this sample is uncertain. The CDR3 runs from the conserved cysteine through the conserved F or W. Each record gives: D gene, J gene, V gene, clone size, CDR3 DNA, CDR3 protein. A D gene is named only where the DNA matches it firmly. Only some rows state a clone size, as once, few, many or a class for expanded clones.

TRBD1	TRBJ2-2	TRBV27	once	TGTGCCAGCAGTGTCACAGGGGGCGGCACCGGGGAGCTGTTTTTT	CASSVTGGGTGELFF
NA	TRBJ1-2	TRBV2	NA	TGTGCCAGCAGTTCACAGGGTCCCTCCTACTATGGCTACACCTTC	CASSSQGPSYYGYTF
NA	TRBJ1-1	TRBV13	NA	TGTGCCAGCAGCCCCCTCGGGGGGATGAACACTGAAGCTTTCTTT	CASSPLGGMNTEAFF
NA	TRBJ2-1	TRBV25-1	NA	TGTGCCAGCAGTGATTTCAGGCGCAATGAGCAGTTCTTC	CASSDFRRNEQFF
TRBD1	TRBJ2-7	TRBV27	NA	TGTGCCCGGGGTAACAGGGGATCCCACGAGCAGTACTTC	CARGNRGSHEQYF
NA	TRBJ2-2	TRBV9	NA	TGTGCCAGCACCGGCCGGCAGGGTTCAAACACCGGGGAGCTGTTTTTT	CASTGRQGSNTGELFF
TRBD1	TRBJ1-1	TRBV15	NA	TGTGCCACCAGCAGAGATTGGGTGACAGGGGTGAAAGCTTTCTTT	CATSRDWVTGVKAFF
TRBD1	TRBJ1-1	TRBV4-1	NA	TGCGCCAGCAGCCAGCCCTACAGGGGGCACACTGAAGCTTTCTTT	CASSQPYRGHTEAFF
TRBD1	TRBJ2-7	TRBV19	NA	TGTGCCAGTAGTAACTGGGACAGTACTTACGAGCAGTACTTC	CASSNWDSTYEQYF
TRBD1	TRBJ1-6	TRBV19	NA	TGTGCCAGTAGTAGGGACAGTTATAATTCACCCCTCCACTTT	CASSRDSYNSPLHF
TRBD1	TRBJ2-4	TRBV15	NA	TGTGCCACCAGCAGAGGGGACAGCGTCCTAGCCAAAAACATTCAGTACTTC	CATSRGDSVLAKNIQYF
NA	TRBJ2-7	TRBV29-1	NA	TGCAGCGCCATGACAGGAATCTACGAGCAGTACTTC	CSAMTGIYEQYF
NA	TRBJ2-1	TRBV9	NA	TGTGCCAGCAGCGTAGAGACTCGATCTAGCTCCTACAATGAGCAGTTCTTC	CASSVETRSSSYNEQFF
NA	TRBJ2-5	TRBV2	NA	TGTGCCAGCAGTGGACGGGGGTGGGAGACCCAGTACTTC	CASSGRGWETQYF
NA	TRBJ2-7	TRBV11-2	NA	TGTGCCAGCAGCTTAGCGTGGCGAGGGTTACCCTACGAGCAGTACTTC	CASSLAWRGLPYEQYF
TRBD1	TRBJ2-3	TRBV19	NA	TGTGCCAGTAGCCTGGGGACAGGCGGAGATACGCAGTATTTT	CASSLGTGGDTQYF
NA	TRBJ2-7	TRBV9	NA	TGTGCCAGCAGCGGCGACAGGGAGGACGAGCAGTACTTC	CASSGDREDEQYF
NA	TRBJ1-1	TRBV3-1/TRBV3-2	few	TGTGCCAGCAGCCAAATGGGGGCCGTTGGCACTGAAGCTTTCTTT	CASSQMGAVGTEAFF
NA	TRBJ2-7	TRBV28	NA	TGTGCCAGCAGTTTGATATCCGGGACCTACGAGCAGTACTTC	CASSLISGTYEQYF
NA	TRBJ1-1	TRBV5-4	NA	TGTGCCAGCAGCTTGGCCGGGGGGCTCACTGAAGCTTTCTTT	CASSLAGGLTEAFF
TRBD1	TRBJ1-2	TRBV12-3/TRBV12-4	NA	TGTGCCAGCAGCGACAGACAGGGCTATGGCTACACCTTC	CASSDRQGYGYTF
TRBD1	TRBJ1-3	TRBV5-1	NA	TGCGCCAGCAGCCCGACCGGGACAGCTCTCTCCTGGAGAAACACCATATATTTT	CASSPTGTALSWRNTIYF